The 22 T cell receptor beta chains below come from one sample, sequenced in a study of regulatory T cells in long-lasting Graves disease. Time point reported: newly diagnosed GD, antithyroid drugs for less than 3 months. Preparation of the TCR library used RNA extracted from PBMCs. Arm-PCR with iRepertoire HTBI primers amplified the CDR3 regions for these TCR beta libraries. TCRdb re-analysed the multiplex PCR reads in MiXCR, keeping a single row per CDR3 protein. This table has fewer than 400,000 distinct CDR3 sequences, 18% appearing once. The sample here was peripheral blood mononuclear cells (PBMCs), taken at new diagnosis, from a patient treated with antithyroid drugs. The receptors originated from a female donor with Graves disease.

This clonotype was counted at least ten times. This chain joins TRBV7-2 and TRBJ2-3; 7 bases line up with TRBD2. V was clipped by 5 bases and J by 3 bases; unmatched bases: 11. Germline values: CDR1 SGHTA, CDR2 FQGNSA. The CDR3 covers 16 residues. CDR3 amino acids: CASSELERDWTDTQYF. The CDR3 nucleotides read TGTGCCAGCAGCGAGTTGGAGCGGGATTGGACAGATACGCAGTATTTT.

This clonotype was detected ten times or more. The rearrangement uses TRBV12-3 or TRBV12-4 and TRBJ2-1, with TRBD2 matching over 11 bases. The CDR3 length is 15 residues. The junction had 4 bases not matched to a gene; V was cut back by 6 bases and J by 3 bases. In DNA form, the CDR3 reads TGTGCCAGCAGCTCGACTAGCGGGATCTACAATGAGCAGTTCTTC. Amino acid sequence: CASSSTSGIYNEQFF.

The table lists this clonotype with many counts. A junction boundary mismatches the germline segment, possibly from a read error. The rearrangement uses TRBV5-1 and TRBJ2-7; TRBD1 matches at 7 bases. This CDR3 is 14 amino acids long. The V gene's germline CDR1 is SGHRS and CDR2 YFSETQ. CDR3 nucleotides: TGTGCCAGCTCCCTCCGGGACAGCTCCTACGAGCAGTACTTC. This gives the protein CASSLRDSSYEQYF.

This clonotype was observed a handful of times. The CDR3 here is CASSLVEGTDTQYF. Written as DNA, the CDR3 is TGTGCCAGCAGCTTGGTGGAGGGCACAGATACGCAGTATTTT. This chain connects TRBV5-4 to TRBJ2-3; the D gene is possibly TRBD2 (5 bases). This CDR3 contains 14 residues. The V gene's germline CDR1 is SGHNT and CDR2 YYREEE (reference sequence). V lost 0 bases and J 1 base, leaving 6 bases between the germline ends.

This clonotype showed up many times. The J gene is TRBJ1-5, the V gene TRBV19; the D gene is possibly TRBD1 (5 bases). In germline, CDR1 is LNHDA, CDR2 SQIVND (reference sequence). The V gene lost 3 bases and the J gene lost 2 bases, with 20 bases spanning the gap. There are 18 residues in the CDR3. DNA of the CDR3: TGTGCCAGTAGTATTGAGGCTAATTGGCAGGGTGGCAATCAGCCCCAGCATTTT. Its translation is CASSIEANWQGGNQPQHF. The variable domain in full, with the rest retrieved from reference TRBV19 and TRBJ1-5, is DGGITQSPKYLFRKEGQNVTLSCEQNLNHDAMYWYRQDPGQGLRLIYYSQIVNDFQKGDIAEGYSVSREKKESFPLTVTSAQKNPTAFYLCASSIEANWQGGNQPQHFGDGTRLSIL.

A note on this clonotype: A much larger clone lies a single base off, so this may be a read error. V usage is TRBV6-1 and J usage is TRBJ1-1, with a weak D call TRBD1 (5 bases). The germline V gene encodes CDR1 MNHNS and CDR2 SASEGT. This CDR3 is 14 amino acids long. The CDR3 coding sequence is TGTACCAGCAACCCGGGACTTCTGAACACTGAAGCTTTCTTT. Translating it yields CTSNPGLLNTEAFF.

This clonotype showed up many times. The chain links TRBV15 to TRBJ2-3; D is undetermined. This CDR3 has 12 residues. Germline-derived CDR1 and CDR2 are LNHNV and YYDKDF (reference sequence). Deletions cut 1 base from V and 6 bases from J, with 5 bases between. CDR3 coding DNA: TGTGCCACCAGCAGAGCCCGGGATACGCAGTATTTT. It codes for CATSRARDTQYF.

The chain links TRBV6-5 to TRBJ2-7; D gene unclear. Germline values: CDR1 MNHEY, CDR2 SVGAGI. V dropped 0 bases and J dropped 2 bases, with 17 bases sitting between them. The CDR3 extends over 17 amino acids. DNA of the CDR3: TGTGCCAGCAGTTACTCGAACGGGCAAGCGATAACCTACGAGCAGTACTTC. Encoded protein: CASSYSNGQAITYEQYF.

This clonotype was found a few times. The chain employs TRBV5-1 and TRBJ2-3; TRBD2 agrees at 10 bases. The CDR3 is 17 residues long. The V gene's germline CDR1 is SGHRS and CDR2 YFSETQ. V was clipped by 0 bases and J by 4 bases; unmatched bases: 8. The CDR3 sequence is CASSLAPSGGFADTQYF. CDR3 nucleotides: TGCGCCAGCAGCTTGGCGCCTAGCGGGGGTTTCGCAGATACGCAGTATTTT. The variable domain in full, with the rest retrieved from reference TRBV5-1 and TRBJ2-3, is KAGVTQTPRYLIKTRGQQVTLSCSPISGHRSVSWYQQTPGQGLQFLFEYFSETQRNKGNFPGRFSGRQFSNSRSEMNVSTLELGDSALYLCASSLAPSGGFADTQYFGPGTRLTVL.

Details on this clonotype: It is likely a read error, because the conserved phenylalanine at the end of the CDR3 is missing. Because the CDR3's place on the DNA is in doubt, the DNA is left out and the CDR3 is given as listed by TCRdb. This sequence joins TRBV7-9 and TRBJ2-7; the table calls TRBD2, which could not be checked here. With termini counted, the CDR3 has 14 amino acids. Germline V gene lookup returns CDR1 SEHNR and CDR2 FQNEAQ (reference sequence). The chain's CDR3 is CASSLYQGGSEQHL.

This clonotype showed up many times. The gene calls are TRBV29-1 and TRBJ2-5; D is unresolved. Germline CDR1 reads SQVTM; CDR2 reads ANQGSEA. Trimming stripped 2 bases from V and 1 base from J, with 5 bases between. This CDR3 region has 12 residues. The CDR3 DNA follows: TGCAGCGTTGAAACGGGCCAAGAGACCCAGTACTTC. Translated: CSVETGQETQYF. Full variable domain (rest looked up from reference TRBV29-1 and TRBJ2-5): SAVISQKPSRDICQRGTSLTIQCQVDSQVTMMFWYRQQPGQSLTLIATANQGSEATYESGFVIDKFPISRPNLTFSTLTVSNMSPEDSSIYLCSVETGQETQYFGPGTRLLVL.

The gene calls are TRBV20-1 and TRBJ2-7; D gene uncertain. The better agreement between TRBJ2-1 and the DNA end casts doubt on the J call. This CDR3 contains 13 residues. Per germline, CDR1 DFQATT and CDR2 SNEGSKA (reference sequence). This chain's CDR3 is CSARDTDFNEQFF. CDR3 coding DNA: TGCAGTGCTAGAGATACCGATTTCAATGAGCAGTTCTTC.

The sample holds many counts of this clonotype. The rearrangement joins TRBV3-1 to TRBJ2-1; 8 bases match TRBD2. The length of the CDR3 is 14 residues. With 4 bases clipped from V and 9 bases from J, the junction kept 8 bases outside the gene matches. CDR1 and CDR2 from the germline V gene are LGHDT and YNNKEL (reference sequence). CDR3 in amino acids: CASSPLADPREQFF. DNA of the CDR3: TGTGCCAGCAGCCCACTAGCGGATCCACGTGAGCAGTTCTTC.

This clonotype was seen at least ten times. The chain links TRBV28 to TRBJ1-3; TRBD1 is a possible D gene (5 bases). V was trimmed by 10 bases and J by 0 bases, leaving 13 bases between them. The CDR3 loop spans 14 amino acids. Per germline, CDR1 MDHEN and CDR2 SYDVKM. Here the CDR3 DNA reads TGTGCCACGAAAGGGGTGAACTCTGGAAACACCATATATTTT. It is translated as CATKGVNSGNTIYF.

The rearrangement links TRBV28 to TRBJ2-7; 8 positions match TRBD2. The germline V gene encodes CDR1 MDHEN and CDR2 SYDVKM. This CDR3 comprises 12 residues. V lost 10 bases to trimming and J lost 13 bases; unmatched junction nucleotides: 15. DNA of the CDR3: TGTGCCACCTTTACCCCGGGGACTAGTCTTTACTTC. Its translation is CATFTPGTSLYF.

This clonotype turned up a few times. This chain uses TRBV7-8 with TRBJ2-5; D call uncertain. CDR1 is SGHVS and CDR2 is FQNEAQ in the germline V gene. The CDR3 is 11 amino acids. Trimming stripped 6 bases from V and 12 bases from J, with 14 bases between. CDR3 coding DNA: TGTGCCAGCAGGTACCAGGCTGTGAAGTACTTC. Translation gives CASRYQAVKYF.

The genes are TRBV15 and TRBJ2-5; TRBD2 might be the D (5 bases). This CDR3 is 15 amino acids long. The V end was cut by 0 bases, the J end by 2 bases, with 10 bases between. Germline CDR1 reads LNHNV; CDR2 reads YYDKDF (reference sequence). The CDR3 sequence is CATSRDQGGQETQYF. CDR3 DNA: TGTGCCACCAGCAGAGATCAAGGCGGGCAAGAGACCCAGTACTTC.

In this sample, this clonotype turned up a few times. J is TRBJ2-3 and V is TRBV19; D is undetermined. The CDR3 runs 14 residues. V dropped 10 bases and J dropped 0 bases, with 14 bases sitting between them. Germline CDR1 is LNHDA and CDR2 is SQIVND (reference sequence). This CDR3 reads CATSWVTSTDTQYF. CDR3 bases: TGTGCCACCTCCTGGGTCACCAGCACAGATACGCAGTATTTT.

In this sample, this clonotype turned up many times. The J gene is TRBJ2-3, the V gene TRBV12-3 or TRBV12-4; a weak D match, TRBD2 (6 bases). The CDR3 sequence is 16 residues long. Trimming took off 3 bases at V and 3 bases at J, with 16 bases between the two ends. The CDR3 loop reads CASSFSKAGHTDTQYF. In DNA, the CDR3 is TGTGCCAGCAGTTTTAGCAAAGCGGGTCATACAGATACGCAGTATTTT.

This clonotype has more than one count but fewer than ten. The chain carries TRBV19 and TRBJ2-7, with 8 nucleotides matching TRBD1. J was trimmed by 2 bases and V by 4 bases; bases with no gene match: 7. This CDR3 contains 15 residues. Germline loops: CDR1 LNHDA, CDR2 SQIVND (reference sequence). The CDR3 nucleotides read TGTGCCAGTAGTACTCAAGGACAGGGAGCCTACGAGCAGTACTTC. It encodes CASSTQGQGAYEQYF.

CDR3 protein: CASRIGGDQPQHF. CDR3 DNA sequence: TGTGCCAGCAGAATCGGGGGAGATCAGCCCCAGCATTTT. The V call is TRBV12-3 or TRBV12-4, the J call TRBJ1-5; TRBD1 is a possible D gene (5 bases). CDR3 length equals 13 residues. Trimming took off 6 bases at V and 5 bases at J, with 11 bases between the two ends.

The chain recombines TRBV9 with TRBJ2-1; D not resolved. V was cut by 5 bases and J by 5 bases, with 11 bases left in between. CDR3 length: 13 amino acids. Germline values: CDR1 SGDLS, CDR2 YYNGEE. DNA of the CDR3: TGTGCCAGCAGTTCCAGCCCAAACAATGAGCAGTTCTTC. Protein sequence: CASSSSPNNEQFF.